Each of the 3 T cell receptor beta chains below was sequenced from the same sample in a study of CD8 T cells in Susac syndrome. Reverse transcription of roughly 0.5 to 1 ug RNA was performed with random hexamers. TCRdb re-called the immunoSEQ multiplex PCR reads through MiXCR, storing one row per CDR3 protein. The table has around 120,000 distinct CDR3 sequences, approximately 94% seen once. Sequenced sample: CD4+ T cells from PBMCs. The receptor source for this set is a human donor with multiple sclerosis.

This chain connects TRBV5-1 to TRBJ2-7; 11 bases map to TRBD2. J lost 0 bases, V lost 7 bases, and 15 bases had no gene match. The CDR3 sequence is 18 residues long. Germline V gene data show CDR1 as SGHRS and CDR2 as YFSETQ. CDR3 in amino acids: CASRILTSGEVVSYEQYF. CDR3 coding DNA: TGCGCCAGCCGAATCTTGACTAGCGGGGAAGTGGTCTCCTACGAGCAGTACTTC.

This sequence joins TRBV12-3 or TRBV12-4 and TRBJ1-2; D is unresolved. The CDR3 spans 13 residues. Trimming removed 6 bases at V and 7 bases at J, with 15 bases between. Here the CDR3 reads CASSQTGIRGYTF. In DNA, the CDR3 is TGTGCCAGCAGCCAAACTGGGATTCGTGGCTACACCTTC.

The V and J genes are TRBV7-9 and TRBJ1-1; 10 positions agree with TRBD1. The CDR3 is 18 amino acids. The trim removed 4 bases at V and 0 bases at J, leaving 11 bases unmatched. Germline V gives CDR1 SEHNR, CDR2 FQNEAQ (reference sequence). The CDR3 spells CASSWPGTGDIMNTEAFF. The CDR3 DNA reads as TGTGCCAGCAGCTGGCCCGGGACAGGGGACATTATGAACACTGAAGCTTTCTTT. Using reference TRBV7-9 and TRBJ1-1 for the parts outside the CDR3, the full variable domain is DTGVSQNPRHKITKRGQNVTFRCDPISEHNRLYWYRQTLGQGPEFLTYFQNEAQLEKSRLLSDRFSAERPKGSFSTLEIQRTEQGDSAMYLCASSWPGTGDIMNTEAFFGQGTRLTVV.